The 30 T cell receptor beta chains reported below all come from one sample, sequenced in a study of blood T cell repertoires in COVID-19. Produced via immunoSEQ multiplex PCR; TCRdb's table is partial and in-frame only. The repertoire holds 120,000 to 150,000 clones, with 84% as singletons. Sequencing used PBMCs or T cells enriched from blood (not recorded which). These receptors were collected from a woman aged 45-60 years with acute COVID-19.

Regarding this clone: Relative to the germline gene, one junction end is altered; a read error may explain this. This chain links TRBV5-6 with TRBJ1-1; D is uncertain. The length of the CDR3 is 12 residues. Germline V gives CDR1 SGHDT, CDR2 YYEEEE. The CDR3 loop reads CANSPLSGLAFF. The CDR3 region has the DNA TGTGCCAACAGCCCCCTCTCGGGGTTAGCTTTCTTT.

V usage is TRBV7-9 and J usage is TRBJ2-7, with TRBD2 matching 7 bases. CDR1 and CDR2 from the germline V gene are SEHNR and FQNEAQ (reference sequence). Germline trimming cut 5 bases from V and 4 bases from J; bases unmatched to any gene: 5. This CDR3 spans 13 amino acids. This chain's CDR3 is CASSPGGGYEQYF. DNA of the CDR3: TGTGCCAGCAGCCCCGGCGGGGGATACGAGCAGTACTTC. Combining the CDR3 with reference TRBV7-9 and TRBJ2-7 gives the whole variable domain DTGVSQNPRHKITKRGQNVTFRCDPISEHNRLYWYRQTLGQGPEFLTYFQNEAQLEKSRLLSDRFSAERPKGSFSTLEIQRTEQGDSAMYLCASSPGGGYEQYFGPGTRLTVT.

As for this clone: The identical CDR3 is also encoded by other nucleotide sequences in the sample. DNA for the CDR3: TGCAGTGCCTCCCCCCAAGAGACCCAGTACTTC. It is translated as CSASPQETQYF. The chain has TRBV20-1 and TRBJ2-5; D remains unclear. Trimming left V 6 bases short and J 1 base short, with 6 bases between. The germline gives CDR1 DFQATT, CDR2 SNEGSKA (reference sequence). There are 11 residues in the CDR3.

The V call is TRBV28, the J call TRBJ2-3; D is ambiguous. With 6 bases removed from V and 4 bases from J, the gap between germline ends came to 11 bases. Germline CDR1 is MDHEN and CDR2 is SYDVKM. This CDR3 comprises 13 residues. CDR3 protein: CASSPTLSDTQYF. For the CDR3, the DNA is TGTGCCAGCAGCCCCACCCTATCAGATACGCAGTATTTT. Looking up the rest from reference TRBV28 and TRBJ2-3 gives the full variable domain: DVKVTQSSRYLVKRTGEKVFLECVQDMDHENMFWYRQDPGLGLRLIYFSYDVKMKEKGDIPEGYSVSREKKERFSLILESASTNQTSMYLCASSPTLSDTQYFGPGTRLTVL.

V usage is TRBV19 and J usage is TRBJ2-3, with TRBD1 matching 7 bases. Trimming at V came to 7 bases and at J to 3 bases, leaving 7 bases not matched to a gene. The CDR3 contains 14 residues. CDR1 is LNHDA, CDR2 SQIVND, per germline (reference sequence). Here the CDR3 DNA reads TGTGCCAGTACCCAGACAGGGTCTACAGATACGCAGTATTTT. Encoded protein: CASTQTGSTDTQYF. The complete variable domain, with remaining parts taken from reference TRBV19 and TRBJ2-3, reads DGGITQSPKYLFRKEGQNVTLSCEQNLNHDAMYWYRQDPGQGLRLIYYSQIVNDFQKGDIAEGYSVSREKKESFPLTVTSAQKNPTAFYLCASTQTGSTDTQYFGPGTRLTVL.

The J gene is TRBJ1-6, the V gene TRBV7-9; D might be TRBD1 (6 bases). The germline V gene has CDR1 SEHNR and CDR2 FQNEAQ (reference sequence). This CDR3 comprises 15 residues. With 5 bases removed from V and 6 bases from J, the gap between germline ends came to 14 bases. The CDR3 region is CASSRAQGANSPLHF. The CDR3 region has the DNA TGTGCCAGCAGCCGGGCACAGGGCGCTAATTCACCCCTCCACTTT.

This chain links TRBV7-2 with TRBJ1-5; no reliable D call. The CDR3 runs to 15 residues. From germline, CDR1 is SGHTA and CDR2 FQGNSA. Trimming took off 5 bases at V and 8 bases at J, with 19 bases between the two ends. The CDR3 nucleotides are TGTGCCAGCAGCCCAGCTGGGCAGGTGGCTGAGCCCCAGCATTTT. Translated: CASSPAGQVAEPQHF.

The V call is TRBV11-3, the J call TRBJ1-2; 7 nucleotides agree with TRBD1. The CDR3 is 14 residues long. Germline lookup yields CDR1 SGHNT and CDR2 YENEEA. V gave up 4 bases and J gave up 3 bases; unmatched junction bases: 5. The CDR3 coding sequence is TGTGCCAGCAGCTCCCGGACAGGCGACTATGGCTACACCTTC. Encoded protein: CASSSRTGDYGYTF.

The V call is TRBV2, the J call TRBJ2-3; possibly TRBD2 for D (6 bases). Trimming pared 1 base from V and 3 bases from J, leaving 8 bases between. In germline, CDR1 is SNHLY, CDR2 FYNNEI. The CDR3 length is 14 residues. The CDR3 DNA is TGTGCCAGCAGTGAAGGGGCGGGAACAGATACGCAGTATTTT. As protein: CASSEGAGTDTQYF.

The J gene is TRBJ2-7, the V gene TRBV20-1; D is possibly TRBD1 or TRBD2 (6 bases each). Per germline, CDR1 DFQATT and CDR2 SNEGSKA (reference sequence). The ends were cut back, 3 bases at V and 5 bases at J, with 14 bases in the middle. The CDR3 contains 13 residues. CDR3 sequence (DNA): TGCAGTGCTAGTGGGGGGCCAACCGACGAGCAGTACTTC. Residues: CSASGGPTDEQYF.

The chain links TRBV4-2 to TRBJ2-5; 7 bases are a match to TRBD2. The V and J ends lost 0 bases and 5 bases, in that order; junction bases with no gene match: 6. Per germline, CDR1 LGHNA and CDR2 YNFKEQ. The CDR3 is made up of 15 amino acids. This chain's CDR3 is CASSQDLAVGETQYF. The CDR3, as DNA: TGTGCCAGCAGCCAAGATCTAGCGGTGGGGGAGACCCAGTACTTC.

J is TRBJ2-7 and V is TRBV11-3; 7 bases are a match to TRBD1. Germline V lookup: CDR1 SGHNT, CDR2 YENEEA. This CDR3 spans 17 amino acids. V shed 3 bases, J shed 3 bases, and the junction held 14 bases outside the gene matches. In DNA, the CDR3 is TGTGCCAGCAGCTTTACGGGTTGGACAGGCTCTTTCTACGAGCAGTACTTC. This gives the protein CASSFTGWTGSFYEQYF.

The genes are TRBV30 and TRBJ2-7; 9 bases match TRBD1. CDR1 is GTSNPN and CDR2 is SVGIG in the germline V gene (reference sequence). With 0 bases clipped from V and 2 bases from J, the junction kept 5 bases outside the gene matches. The CDR3 spans 15 residues. This CDR3 is CAWSVKGDRAYEQYF. CDR3 coding DNA: TGTGCCTGGAGTGTAAAGGGGGACAGGGCCTACGAGCAGTACTTC.

J is TRBJ2-2 and V is TRBV4-1; 8 nucleotides line up with TRBD2. The V gene end was trimmed by 1 base and the J gene end by 3 bases; junction bases not matched to a gene: 10. CDR1 and CDR2 (germline): MGHRA, YSYEKL. The CDR3 is made up of 18 amino acids. CDR3 amino acids: CASSQVESSGRYTGELFF. CDR3 nucleotides: TGCGCCAGCAGCCAAGTGGAGAGCAGCGGGAGATACACCGGGGAGCTGTTTTTT.

V is TRBV14 and J is TRBJ2-7, with a weak D call TRBD1 (6 bases). Trimming stripped 2 bases from V and 2 bases from J, with 10 bases between. Germline CDR1 reads SGHDN; CDR2 reads FVKESK. This CDR3 is built from 14 residues. The chain's CDR3 is CASSQKGVTYEQYF. CDR3 coding DNA: TGTGCCAGCAGCCAAAAGGGGGTCACCTACGAGCAGTACTTC.

V and J are TRBV7-2 and TRBJ1-2; D gene unclear. V was shortened by 1 base and J by 8 bases, with 11 bases between the two germline ends. The CDR3 runs 13 residues. The germline V gene has CDR1 SGHTA and CDR2 FQGNSA. CDR3 in DNA: TGTGCCAGCAGCTTAGTTGGAGGATCCGGCTACACCTTC. It translates to CASSLVGGSGYTF.

The table lists this clone with a few counts. The chain employs TRBV11-1 and TRBJ1-2; TRBD1 matches 7 bases. The CDR3 consists of 14 residues. V dropped 4 bases and J dropped 3; count of bases not matched to a gene: 5. Germline lookup yields CDR1 SGHAT and CDR2 FQDESV (reference sequence). This CDR3 reads CASSSRTGYYGYTF. In DNA, the CDR3 is TGTGCCAGCAGCTCCCGGACAGGTTACTATGGCTACACCTTC.

In this sample, this clone turned up a few times. The chain has TRBV27 and TRBJ1-6; 11 nucleotides agree with TRBD1. CDR1 MNHEY and CDR2 SMNVEV come from the germline V gene (reference sequence). V lost 5 bases, J lost 7 bases, and 10 bases stayed unmatched. CDR3 length: 17 amino acids. The CDR3 region has the DNA TGTGCCAGCAGTCCCTATCCCGGACAGGGGGCGAATTCACCCCTCCACTTT. It is translated as CASSPYPGQGANSPLHF.

This chain joins TRBV7-2 and TRBJ2-3; 11 nucleotides agree with TRBD2. CDR3 length: 16 residues. The J segment lost 2 bases and the V segment lost 3 bases, leaving 4 bases of the junction unmatched. The germline V gene encodes CDR1 SGHTA and CDR2 FQGNSA. The CDR3 protein is CASSLGTSGYTDTQYF. For the CDR3, the DNA is TGTGCCAGCAGCTTGGGGACTAGCGGATACACAGATACGCAGTATTTT.

V usage is TRBV9 and J usage is TRBJ2-5; 11 nucleotides agree with TRBD2. The trim removed 2 bases at V and 5 bases at J, leaving 8 bases unmatched. This CDR3 region has 16 residues. Germline-derived CDR1 and CDR2 are SGDLS and YYNGEE. The CDR3 bases are TGTGCCAGCAGCGTGGGACTAGCGGCGTTTAGGGAGACCCAGTACTTC. Its protein is CASSVGLAAFRETQYF.

This chain connects TRBV6-6 to TRBJ1-2; TRBD1 matches 8 bases. With V trimmed by 6 bases and J by 4 bases, 10 bases remained unmatched. This CDR3 has 15 residues. Germline CDR1 MNHNY, CDR2 SVGAGI (reference sequence). Written as DNA, the CDR3 is TGTGCCAGCAGACCTACAGGGGGTAGGGCCTATGGCTACACCTTC. This encodes CASRPTGGRAYGYTF.

The gene calls are TRBV6-6 and TRBJ1-5; unclear D gene. The CDR3 contains 12 residues. The germline CDR1 and CDR2 sequences are MNHNY and SVGAGI (reference sequence). Trimming removed 2 bases at V and 4 bases at J, with 3 bases between. CDR3 nucleotide sequence: TGTGCCAGCAGTTACGAGAATCAGCCCCAGCATTTT. Residues: CASSYENQPQHF.

The chain carries TRBV7-2 and TRBJ1-2, with 8 bases identical to TRBD1. The ends lost 4 bases at V and 9 bases at J; junction bases unmatched: 7. This CDR3 comprises 13 residues. Germline CDR1 is SGHTA and CDR2 is FQGNSA. The CDR3 sequence is CASSSDRAISYTF. In DNA form, the CDR3 reads TGTGCCAGCAGCTCGGACAGGGCGATTAGCTACACCTTC.

The J gene is TRBJ2-1, the V gene TRBV7-2; the match to TRBD2 covers 10 bases. The CDR3 has 17 residues. J was trimmed by 5 bases and V by 0 bases; bases with no gene match: 7. Germline assignment: CDR1 SGHTA and CDR2 FQGNSA. The CDR3 nucleotides are TGTGCCAGCAGCTTAGCCTCTAGCGGGAGAAGTAACAATGAGCAGTTCTTC. It yields the protein CASSLASSGRSNNEQFF.

This chain uses TRBV5-4 with TRBJ1-5; 8 bases are a match to TRBD1. Germline CDR1 is SGHNT and CDR2 is YYREEE (reference sequence). The V gene end was trimmed by 2 bases and the J gene end by 7 bases; junction bases not matched to a gene: 11. The CDR3 loop spans 16 amino acids. CDR3 DNA: TGTGCCAGCAGCTTAGGACAGGGACAAAGTCACCAGCCCCAGCATTTT. It codes for CASSLGQGQSHQPQHF. The full variable domain, completed using reference TRBV5-4 and TRBJ1-5, is ETGVTQSPTHLIKTRGQQVTLRCSSQSGHNTVSWYQQALGQGPQFIFQYYREEENGRGNFPPRFSGLQFPNYSSELNVNALELDDSALYLCASSLGQGQSHQPQHFGDGTRLSIL.

The chain couples TRBV5-1 to TRBJ1-6, with D tentatively TRBD1 (5 bases). This CDR3 spans 14 amino acids. CDR1 is SGHRS, CDR2 YFSETQ, per germline. The V end lost 4 bases, the J end lost 5 bases, and 10 bases lay between the germline ends. This chain's CDR3 is CASSTDRNNSPLHF. CDR3 bases: TGCGCCAGCAGCACCGACAGAAATAATTCACCCCTCCACTTT.

This sequence joins TRBV5-4 and TRBJ2-7, with 12 bases aligning to TRBD2. CDR3 length: 17 residues. Germline CDR1 reads SGHNT; CDR2 reads YYREEE (reference sequence). The V segment lost 3 bases and the J segment 7 bases; nucleotides outside the gene matches: 14. This CDR3 is CASSSPSLAGGTGEQYF. CDR3 nucleotides: TGTGCCAGCAGCTCCCCTTCACTAGCGGGAGGTACGGGGGAGCAGTACTTC.

This clone has more than one count but fewer than ten. The rearrangement joins TRBV7-9 to TRBJ2-1; 10 nucleotides line up with TRBD2. The trim removed 2 bases at V and 8 bases at J, leaving 9 bases unmatched. The CDR3 is 16 residues long. The germline gives CDR1 SEHNR, CDR2 FQNEAQ (reference sequence). The DNA of the CDR3 is TGTGCCAGCAGCTTAAGTCTAGCGGGAGAATCTCATGAGCAGTTCTTC. Translated: CASSLSLAGESHEQFF.

The J gene is TRBJ1-1, the V gene TRBV28; 7 bases fit TRBD1. Germline-derived CDR1 and CDR2 are MDHEN and SYDVKM. This CDR3 is built from 14 residues. Trimming took 3 bases from V and 8 from J; bases not matched to a gene: 9. The CDR3 reads CASSFLLQGSEAFF. CDR3 coding DNA: TGTGCCAGCAGTTTCCTGCTACAGGGGTCGGAAGCTTTCTTT.

This clone was recorded only once. The CDR3 protein is CATSDFEREDYEQYF. The CDR3 DNA is TGTGCCACCAGTGATTTTGAAAGGGAGGATTACGAGCAGTACTTC. The chain carries TRBV24-1 and TRBJ2-7; TRBD2 might be the D (6 bases). Trimming cost V 1 base and J 4 bases, with 13 bases left between them. CDR1 and CDR2 (germline): KGHDR, SFDVKD. This CDR3 spans 15 amino acids.